Below are 14 T cell receptor beta chains sequenced from a single sample in a study of post-analysis software for immune sequencing data. Notes on the study in general: Patients showed TRBV5-6, TRBV5-1 and TRBV20-1 among 4 or 5 TRBV segments more frequent than in controls.

Antigen specificity for these receptors is unknown. Unique molecular identifiers tagged the TCR beta cDNA libraries. TCRdb analysed the PCR reads with MiXCR anew, one entry per CDR3 protein. The sample has roughly 730,000 distinct CDR3 sequences, less than 35% seen once. Specimen: blood. These receptor sequences come from a girl aged 5-17 years with multiple sclerosis.

In its sample, this clonotype was seen once. CDR3 in amino acids: CASSFYLGEQYF. The CDR3 DNA reads TGTGCCAGCAGCTTTTATCTGGGGGAGCAGTACTTC. The chain is built from TRBV5-6 and TRBJ2-7; D is uncertain. V shed 2 bases and J shed 7 bases, with 10 bases lying between them. The CDR3 has 12 residues. Germline V lookup: CDR1 SGHDT, CDR2 YYEEEE. Full variable domain (outside the CDR3, taken from reference TRBV5-6 and TRBJ2-7): DAGVTQSPTHLIKTRGQQVTLRCSPKSGHDTVSWYQQALGQGPQFIFQYYEEEERQRGNFPDRFSGHQFPNYSSELNVNALLLGDSALYLCASSFYLGEQYFGPGTRLTVT.

This clonotype was seen many times. The chain employs TRBV4-3 and TRBJ2-1; D ambiguous. Trimming took off 0 bases at V and 6 bases at J, with 6 bases between the two ends. This CDR3 comprises 13 residues. The germline V gene has CDR1 LGHNA and CDR2 YSLEER. CDR3 sequence (DNA): TGCGCCAGCAGCCAAGATGGGTTCAATGAGCAGTTCTTC. Amino acid sequence: CASSQDGFNEQFF.

The chain recombines TRBV6-5 with TRBJ1-1; D gene uncertain. CDR1 MNHEY and CDR2 SVGAGI come from the germline V gene. The ends were cut back, 0 bases at V and 4 bases at J, with 12 bases in the middle. The CDR3 spans 15 residues. CDR3 sequence (DNA): TGTGCCAGCAGTTACTCACCAGAAATAGGCACTGAAGCTTTCTTT. Its translation: CASSYSPEIGTEAFF.

This clonotype was counted at least ten times. The chain employs TRBV10-3 and TRBJ2-7, with 7 bases matching TRBD1. Trimming took 6 bases from V and 2 from J; bases not matched to a gene: 13. The CDR3 contains 16 residues. The germline V gene has CDR1 ENHRY and CDR2 SYGVKD. This CDR3 is CAISPQATGATYEQYF. In DNA, the CDR3 is TGTGCCATCAGCCCGCAGGCCACAGGGGCGACCTACGAGCAGTACTTC.

Turning to this clonotype: A much larger clone sits a single nucleotide away, making a read error possible. V usage is TRBV6-5 and J usage is TRBJ2-5; 8 positions match TRBD2. CDR3 size: 14 residues. Trimming at V came to 4 bases and at J to 9 bases, leaving 10 bases not matched to a gene. Germline-derived CDR1 and CDR2 are MNHEY and SVGAGI. This CDR3 reads CASSLSGGVEAQYF. CDR3 bases: TGTGCCAGCAGTTTGAGCGGGGGAGTGGAGGCCCAGTACTTC.

The V and J genes are TRBV20-1 and TRBJ1-5; a possible D gene is TRBD1 (5 bases). V was clipped by 3 bases and J by 5 bases, with 14 bases between them. Germline lookup yields CDR1 DFQATT and CDR2 SNEGSKA (reference sequence). This CDR3 region has 14 residues. The CDR3 loop reads CSASRAGSHQPQHF. The CDR3, as DNA: TGCAGTGCTAGCCGCGCAGGGTCACATCAGCCCCAGCATTTT.

The table lists this clonotype with many counts. This chain connects TRBV7-6 to TRBJ2-1, with D unclear. This CDR3 comprises 12 residues. The germline V and J ends were trimmed by 4 bases and 7 bases, with 8 bases remaining between them. Germline V gene lookup returns CDR1 SGHVS and CDR2 FNYEAQ. The CDR3 is CASSSDINEQFF. The DNA for the CDR3 is TGTGCCAGCAGCTCGGATATTAATGAGCAGTTCTTC.

This clonotype has a handful of counts. The DNA for the CDR3 is TGTGCCAGCAGCTTAGAACGGGGGCTGTACACTGAAGCTTTCTTT. This encodes CASSLERGLYTEAFF. The chain links TRBV7-2 to TRBJ1-1; tentatively, D is TRBD1 (6 bases). The CDR3 length is 15 residues. Trimming pared 1 base from V and 3 bases from J, leaving 12 bases between. The germline gives CDR1 SGHTA, CDR2 FQGNSA.

This chain joins TRBV7-2 and TRBJ2-7, with D possibly matching TRBD2 (6 bases). The length of the CDR3 is 15 residues. CDR1 is SGHTA, CDR2 FQGNSA, per germline. Trimming pared 8 bases from V and 0 bases from J, leaving 17 bases between. CDR3 coding DNA: TGTGCCAGCGGCTCCTCCGGGGGTGGCTCCTACGAGCAGTACGTC. Translation: CASGSSGGGSYEQYV.

This clonotype was seen only a few times. The J gene is TRBJ2-6, the V gene TRBV3-1; possibly TRBD1 for D (6 bases). Trimming cost V 7 bases and J 0 bases, with 19 bases left between them. The CDR3 covers 18 residues. CDR1 is LGHDT, CDR2 YNNKEL, per germline (reference sequence). CDR3 in amino acids: CASTHRVRQVSGANVLTF. CDR3 in DNA: TGTGCCAGCACGCACAGGGTTAGGCAGGTCTCTGGGGCCAACGTCCTGACTTTC.

This chain uses TRBV5-1 with TRBJ2-3; 8 bases align to TRBD1. Germline CDR1 reads SGHRS; CDR2 reads YFSETQ. With 4 bases clipped from V and 8 bases from J, the junction kept 15 bases outside the gene matches. CDR3 length: 16 amino acids. This chain's CDR3 is CASSTRTGIKVGTQYF. In DNA form, the CDR3 reads TGCGCCAGCAGCACCCGGACAGGGATCAAAGTCGGTACGCAGTATTTT. Based on the CDR3 plus reference TRBV5-1 and TRBJ2-3, the full variable domain is KAGVTQTPRYLIKTRGQQVTLSCSPISGHRSVSWYQQTPGQGLQFLFEYFSETQRNKGNFPGRFSGRQFSNSRSEMNVSTLELGDSALYLCASSTRTGIKVGTQYFGPGTRLTVL.

This clonotype came up a few times. This sequence joins TRBV12-3 or TRBV12-4 and TRBJ2-1; 7 nucleotides agree with TRBD2. The CDR3 is made up of 15 amino acids. Trimming took 0 bases from V and 7 from J; bases not matched to a gene: 6. In DNA form, the CDR3 reads TGTGCCAGCAGTTTAGCGGGAGGGCCAGGTAATGAGCAGTTCTTC. Its translation: CASSLAGGPGNEQFF.

In this sample, this clonotype turned up a few times. The J gene is TRBJ2-1, the V gene TRBV29-1; TRBD1 agrees at 9 bases. Germline values: CDR1 SQVTM, CDR2 ANQGSEA. CDR3 length equals 13 residues. The V gene end was trimmed by 2 bases and the J gene end by 15 bases; junction bases not matched to a gene: 11. The CDR3 protein is CSVEKGTGKVLFF. Written as DNA, the CDR3 is TGCAGCGTTGAAAAGGGGACAGGGAAGGTTCTGTTCTTC.

The chain joins TRBV20-1 to TRBJ2-5; TRBD1 matches 8 bases. Germline CDR1 DFQATT, CDR2 SNEGSKA (reference sequence). CDR3 length: 16 amino acids. V gave up 0 bases and J gave up 4 bases; unmatched junction bases: 10. The CDR3: CSARDRQGTSTETQYF. In DNA, the CDR3 is TGCAGTGCTAGAGATAGACAGGGGACGAGCACAGAGACCCAGTACTTC.